Presented here are 17 T cell receptor beta chains from one specimen sequenced in a study of technical replicates of blood from a handful of donors (dated by TCRdb to between 2016 and 2019). Libraries were prepared through the immunoSEQ multiplex PCR assay. Imported from immuneACCESS, the table was reduced by TCRdb to in-frame sequences with V and J called. These copies leave out some clones; in studies compared against another copy, an unresolved V gene accounts for under half, and the cause of the remainder is not known. The sample yields 60,000 or so clones; around nine tenths were counted once. The ten largest account for about 5% of the sample. The specimen was PBMCs. These receptors all come from a human donor in good health. Some clones in this sample may be carry-over from other donors' samples.

The V gene is TRBV7-2, the J gene TRBJ2-1; 10 nucleotides line up with TRBD2. V trimming: 1 base; J trimming: 13 bases; junction bases outside the gene matches: 16. This CDR3 has 17 residues. Germline values: CDR1 SGHTA, CDR2 FQGNSA. The CDR3 DNA follows: TGTGCCAGCAGCTTAGGACTAGCGGGCGCCTTAGGACGTGAACAGTTCTTC. Residues: CASSLGLAGALGREQFF. Full variable domain (outside the CDR3, taken from reference TRBV7-2 and TRBJ2-1): GAGVSQSPSNKVTEKGKDVELRCDPISGHTALYWYRQSLGQGLEFLIYFQGNSAPDKSGLPSDRFSAERTGGSVSTLTIQRTQQEDSAVYLCASSLGLAGALGREQFFGPGTRLTVL.

This clone was observed a few times. The gene calls are TRBV10-3 and TRBJ1-2; unclear D gene. V lost 6 bases and J lost 4, with 12 bases in between. The CDR3 is 13 amino acids. The V gene's germline CDR1 is ENHRY and CDR2 SYGVKD. The chain's CDR3 is CAISPFHGYGYTF. CDR3 nucleotides: TGTGCCATCAGCCCCTTCCACGGCTATGGCTACACCTTC.

The chain recombines TRBV7-9 with TRBJ1-4; D remains ambiguous. Trimming took off 5 bases at V and 7 bases at J, with 14 bases between the two ends. The CDR3 sequence is 14 residues long. The germline V gene has CDR1 SEHNR and CDR2 FQNEAQ (reference sequence). CDR3 sequence reads: CASSPGEVGEKLFF. The CDR3 DNA sequence: TGTGCCAGCAGCCCTGGAGAGGTGGGTGAAAAACTGTTTTTT.

A single count supports this clone. The rearrangement joins TRBV5-4 to TRBJ1-1; 7 bases are a match to TRBD1. The junction had 5 bases not matched to a gene; V was cut back by 2 bases and J by 4 bases. The CDR3 extends over 14 amino acids. Germline V gene lookup returns CDR1 SGHNT and CDR2 YYREEE (reference sequence). Here the CDR3 reads CASSLNRGVTEAFF. DNA of the CDR3: TGTGCCAGCAGCTTAAACAGGGGAGTCACTGAAGCTTTCTTT.

The chain combines TRBV11-2 with TRBJ2-1, with 9 bases lining up with TRBD2. This CDR3 has 15 amino acids. V shed 3 bases, J shed 5 bases, and the junction held 5 bases outside the gene matches. Per the germline V gene, CDR1 is SGHAT and CDR2 is FQNNGV. The CDR3 nucleotides are TGTGCCAGCAGCTTCCTGGCTAGCGGGGACAATGAGCAGTTCTTC. Translation gives CASSFLASGDNEQFF.

The rearrangement joins TRBV7-2 to TRBJ1-1, with a weak D call TRBD1 (6 bases). Germline CDR1 SGHTA, CDR2 FQGNSA. The CDR3 extends over 14 amino acids. V dropped 2 bases and J dropped 3 bases, with 10 bases sitting between them. As DNA, the CDR3 is TGTGCCAGCAGCTTACAGGGGATGTACACTGAAGCTTTCTTT. This translates into CASSLQGMYTEAFF.

The V call is TRBV29-1, the J call TRBJ1-1; 9 nucleotides match TRBD1. Per the germline V gene, CDR1 is SQVTM and CDR2 is ANQGSEA. With V trimmed by 6 bases and J by 3 bases, 5 bases remained unmatched. This CDR3 region has 13 residues. This CDR3 is CSVNRGLDTEAFF. CDR3 DNA: TGCAGCGTAAACAGGGGGCTGGACACTGAAGCTTTCTTT.

This chain connects TRBV5-6 to TRBJ2-5; D call uncertain. The CDR3 is 14 residues long. V dropped 3 bases and J dropped 0 bases, with 9 bases sitting between them. Germline lookup yields CDR1 SGHDT and CDR2 YYEEEE. The CDR3 is CASSSESYQETQYF. CDR3 coding DNA: TGTGCCAGCAGCTCCGAGTCTTACCAAGAGACCCAGTACTTC.

The chain carries TRBV4-1 and TRBJ2-5; possibly TRBD2 for D (6 bases). V lost 0 bases and J lost 4, with 18 bases in between. Germline CDR1 and CDR2: MGHRA and YSYEKL. CDR3 length equals 17 residues. The CDR3 DNA follows: TGCGCCAGCAGCCAAGATGGAGGGACGAGAAGAGGAGAGACCCAGTACTTC. It specifies CASSQDGGTRRGETQYF.

The chain uses TRBV7-9 and TRBJ2-7, with 12 bases matching TRBD2. The CDR3 sequence is 15 residues long. Per the germline V gene, CDR1 is SEHNR and CDR2 is FQNEAQ (reference sequence). Trimming cost V 5 bases and J 7 bases; bases outside gene matches: 9. CDR3 DNA sequence: TGTGCCAGCAGCCCCCTAGCGGGAGGGCCGGGGGAGCAGTACTTC. It is translated as CASSPLAGGPGEQYF.

The chain recombines TRBV27 with TRBJ1-1, with D possibly being TRBD1 (5 bases). Trimming removed 5 bases at V and 4 bases at J, with 14 bases between. The CDR3 extends over 14 amino acids. The V gene's germline CDR1 is MNHEY and CDR2 SMNVEV (reference sequence). The CDR3 DNA reads as TGTGCCAGCAGTCTGACGGGGGGAGGCACTGAAGCTTTCTTT. This codes for CASSLTGGGTEAFF.

CDR3 sequence (DNA): TGTGCCTGGACTAGCGGGAGGGGGGAGCAGTACTTC. This codes for CAWTSGRGEQYF. The chain recombines TRBV30 with TRBJ2-7; 12 nucleotides match TRBD2. Germline V gene data show CDR1 as GTSNPN and CDR2 as SVGIG (reference sequence). This CDR3 contains 12 residues. The V segment lost 4 bases and the J segment 7 bases; nucleotides outside the gene matches: 2. The complete variable domain, with remaining parts taken from reference TRBV30 and TRBJ2-7, reads SQTIHQWPATLVQPVGSPLSLECTVEGTSNPNLYWYRQAAGRGLQLLFYSVGIGQISSEVPQNLSASRPQDRQFILSSKKLLLSDSGFYLCAWTSGRGEQYFGPGTRLTVT.

This chain joins TRBV7-2 and TRBJ2-1; the D is unclear. In germline, CDR1 is SGHTA, CDR2 FQGNSA. V shed 1 base and J shed 6 bases, with 10 bases lying between them. This CDR3 region has 14 residues. Here the CDR3 DNA reads TGTGCCAGCAGCTTAGTAACCCAGATCAATGAGCAGTTCTTC. Translating gives CASSLVTQINEQFF.

This chain joins TRBV5-1 and TRBJ1-2; D unclear. V gave up 2 bases and J gave up 0 bases, with 5 bases separating them. Germline loops: CDR1 SGHRS, CDR2 YFSETQ. This CDR3 spans 13 amino acids. CDR3: CASSFGANYGYTF. CDR3 coding DNA: TGCGCCAGCAGCTTTGGAGCTAACTATGGCTACACCTTC.

V is TRBV5-6 and J is TRBJ2-3, with TRBD2 matching over 9 bases. The CDR3 is made up of 18 amino acids. From germline, CDR1 is SGHDT and CDR2 YYEEEE. Trimming took 4 bases from V and 4 from J; bases not matched to a gene: 16. The CDR3 region is CASSLGGTSQGVADTQYF. The CDR3, as DNA: TGTGCCAGCAGCCTGGGGGGGACTAGCCAGGGAGTGGCAGATACGCAGTATTTT.

The chain employs TRBV4-3 and TRBJ2-7; 7 bases agree with TRBD1. Germline V CDR1 and CDR2: LGHNA, YSLEER. There are 15 residues in the CDR3. The V segment lost 0 bases and the J segment 7 bases; nucleotides outside the gene matches: 9. This CDR3 is CASSQETGQLLEQYF. CDR3 bases: TGCGCCAGCAGCCAAGAAACGGGACAGTTGTTAGAGCAGTACTTC.

The chain combines TRBV6-6 with TRBJ2-1; 10 bases are a match to TRBD2. V shed 2 bases, J shed 7 bases, and the junction held 8 bases outside the gene matches. The CDR3 has 16 amino acids. The germline CDR1 and CDR2 sequences are MNHNY and SVGAGI (reference sequence). The CDR3 coding sequence is TGTGCCAGCAGTTACCGAGCGGGGGGGTCTGGAAATGAGCAGTTCTTC. Its translation is CASSYRAGGSGNEQFF.